This TCR beta chain is drawn from a study of blood T cells in healthy people across ages. Germline-derived CDR1 and CDR2 are DFQATT and SNEGSKA (reference sequence). V lost 8 bases to trimming and J lost 3 bases, with 10 bases between them. The CDR3 runs 11 residues. About this clonotype itself: Its cognate antigen is unknown.

Through a sample-barcoded 5' primer and a J-beta primer mix, a second PCR was run for roughly 7 to 12 cycles. TCRdb ran MiXCR on the 5' RACE reads and lists one entry per CDR3 protein. The sample yields 1 million or so distinct CDR3 sequences, approximately 26% seen once. Whole-study findings and limits: Any conclusive comparison of naive versus antigen-experienced cells was prevented by using unsorted PBMCs. Donors of long life had a larger count of naive CD4+ cells and greater diversity than aged donors.

These sequences were also reported in another study, on T cells of mothers and their children. In that study: Second-PCR primer M1S introduced sample barcodes and 2-4 random nucleotides. Each mother gave over 8 million TCR beta CDR3 reads; each child, around 3 million.

Sequencing input: blood. V usage is TRBV20-1 and J usage is TRBJ2-5; D may be TRBD1 (5 bases). The source is a girl aged 2 to 9 in good health. The CDR3 loop reads CSRQFEETQYF. CDR3 DNA: TGCAGTCGACAGTTCGAAGAGACCCAGTACTTC.